Included here is one T cell receptor (beta chain) sequence, with context. It lacks a known antigen. Its ends do not fully match the called genes, so a read error is possible. The sample is drawn from a study of lung T cells in sarcoidosis with Löfgren's syndrome (dated by TCRdb to 2015 to 2018). In terms of the full investigation: Sarcoidosis was characterized as a granulomatous disease that is mostly pulmonary, in which CD4+ T cells accumulate in bronchoalveolar lavage fluid. The repertoire analyses were focused on Lofgren's syndrome patients. Overall study results and their limits: In Lofgren's syndrome patients, relative to control subjects, TRAV12-1 and TRBV2 were reported to be the most expanded V gene segments. In alphabeta pairing analysis, TRAV12-1 preferentially paired with TRBV2, and these paired TCRs showed CDR3 homology. Recognition of a sarcoidosis-associated antigen was only suggested, and the antigen itself remained putative and was not identified. TRAV12-1 and TRBV2 CDR3 motifs were reported to be shared among multiple Löfgren's syndrome patients, suggesting public CD4+ TCR repertoires.

The CDR3 goes from the cysteine to the phenylalanine over 12 residues. The entry retains the CDR3 DNA only, 36 bases that are in frame from base 1. CDR1 is given as ENHRY and CDR2 as SYGVKD, both from the germline V gene. TCRdb records Illumina MiSeq as the sequencer. TCRdb reprocessing: public reads trimmed at Q25 with fastp, clones called with MiXCR, in-frame beta chains kept. Rows merge per CDR3 protein into single entries with the most common DNA and genes. Here the sample has roughly 63,000 distinct CDR3 sequences; 21% occur a single time. Clones ranked in the top ten supply approximately 2.2% of the sample.

Sequencing used CD4+ T cells from PBMCs. The sequence was obtained from a human donor with sarcoidosis (Löfgren's syndrome or another form), or a control subject (not recorded which). The rearrangement combines TRBV10-3 with TRBJ2-7; there is no confident call for the D gene. CDR3 sequence: CAISVSGYERYF. The DNA sequence is TGTGCCATCAGTGTATCGGGTTACGAGCGGTACTTC.